The 26 T cell receptor beta chains below all came from one sample that was sequenced in a study of cytomegalovirus exposure and HLA in healthy donors. The table came from immunoSEQ multiplex PCR; TCRdb's copy has only in-frame clones and leaves some out. The sample comprises over 200,000 clones, 70% to 90% of which are singletons, and 2.9% rests with the top ten. The material sequenced was PBMCs. All receptors derive from a woman aged 18-35 years in good health and CMV-seronegative.

This chain joins TRBV7-6 and TRBJ2-5; 11 nucleotides match TRBD2. CDR3 length: 15 residues. With V trimmed by 1 base and J by 5 bases, 3 bases remained unmatched. The V gene's germline CDR1 is SGHVS and CDR2 FNYEAQ. The CDR3 spells CASSLEASGRETQYF. The DNA for the CDR3 is TGTGCCAGCAGCTTAGAGGCTAGCGGGAGGGAGACCCAGTACTTC.

The chain combines TRBV5-6 with TRBJ2-5; D perhaps matches TRBD1 (5 bases). The V and J ends lost 0 bases and 1 base respectively, with 7 bases between them. The germline gives CDR1 SGHDT, CDR2 YYEEEE. The CDR3 has 14 amino acids. The CDR3 spells CASSLGQLQETQYF. CDR3 bases: TGTGCCAGCAGCTTGGGACAGCTCCAAGAGACCCAGTACTTC. The full variable domain, completed using reference TRBV5-6 and TRBJ2-5, is DAGVTQSPTHLIKTRGQQVTLRCSPKSGHDTVSWYQQALGQGPQFIFQYYEEEERQRGNFPDRFSGHQFPNYSSELNVNALLLGDSALYLCASSLGQLQETQYFGPGTRLLVL.

This clone was found once. The rearrangement links TRBV6-1 to TRBJ2-1, with 7 bases identical to TRBD2. Unmatched junction bases numbered 5, after V lost 0 bases and J lost 0 bases. CDR1 and CDR2 from the germline V gene are MNHNS and SASEGT. The CDR3 runs 17 residues. CDR3 sequence reads: CASSEASGGSSYNEQFF. In nucleotides, the CDR3 is TGTGCCAGCAGTGAAGCGTCCGGGGGGAGCTCCTACAATGAGCAGTTCTTC.

This chain links TRBV7-6 with TRBJ2-3; no clear D. This CDR3 comprises 12 residues. The germline V gene has CDR1 SGHVS and CDR2 FNYEAQ. V shed 1 base and J shed 4 bases, with 3 bases lying between them. CDR3 loop: CASSLGADTQYF. DNA of the CDR3: TGTGCCAGCAGCTTAGGAGCAGATACGCAGTATTTT.

This clone was counted a single time. V and J are TRBV29-1 and TRBJ2-5; a possible D gene is TRBD1 (5 bases). Germline CDR1 and CDR2: SQVTM and ANQGSEA. The CDR3 length is 14 residues. V was clipped by 1 base and J by 7 bases, with 16 bases between them. The CDR3, as DNA: TGCAGCGTTGAAGTTAGGGGCCACCCTGTGACCCAGTACTTC. This sequence encodes CSVEVRGHPVTQYF.

On this clone: In the same sample, other DNA sequences code for this CDR3. The chain uses TRBV28 and TRBJ1-1, with 7 bases aligning to TRBD1. Germline V gives CDR1 MDHEN, CDR2 SYDVKM. After removal of 5 bases from V and 2 bases from J, the junction contained 5 bases not matched to a gene. CDR3 length: 14 residues. The chain's CDR3 is CASSRPGGNTEAFF. The CDR3 DNA reads as TGTGCCAGCAGTCGCCCAGGGGGTAACACTGAAGCTTTCTTT.

This clone was counted a few times. The chain combines TRBV15 with TRBJ1-2; TRBD1 matches at 7 bases. This CDR3 has 14 amino acids. Looked up from germline, CDR1 is LNHNV and CDR2 is YYDKDF (reference sequence). Trimming took 3 bases from V and 3 from J; bases not matched to a gene: 4. The CDR3 coding sequence is TGTGCCACCAGCAGGACAGGGCGCGACTATGGCTACACCTTC. This encodes CATSRTGRDYGYTF. Variable domain in full (rest from reference TRBV15 and TRBJ1-2): DAMVIQNPRYQVTQFGKPVTLSCSQTLNHNVMYWYQQKSSQAPKLLFHYYDKDFNNEADTPDNFQSRRPNTSFCFLDIRSPGLGDTAMYLCATSRTGRDYGYTFGSGTRLTVV.

The chain combines TRBV4-1 with TRBJ2-7; 7 nucleotides match TRBD1. This CDR3 has 13 residues. CDR1 MGHRA and CDR2 YSYEKL come from the germline V gene. V trimming: 6 bases; J trimming: 3 bases; junction bases outside the gene matches: 5. The CDR3 DNA reads TGCGCCAGCAGGCATACAGGGGACTACGAGCAGTACTTC. Protein product: CASRHTGDYEQYF.

This rearrangement joins TRBV11-2 to TRBJ2-1, with TRBD2 matching over 8 bases. The V gene end was trimmed by 1 base and the J gene end by 7 bases; junction bases not matched to a gene: 3. Germline V CDR1 and CDR2: SGHAT, FQNNGV. The CDR3 contains 14 residues. The CDR3 region is CASSLAGGPNEQFF. CDR3 DNA sequence: TGTGCCAGCAGCTTAGCGGGAGGGCCAAATGAGCAGTTCTTC.

V and J are TRBV6-5 and TRBJ2-1, with 7 nucleotides matching TRBD1. This CDR3 spans 16 amino acids. Germline V gene sequence: CDR1 MNHEY, CDR2 SVGAGI. Trimming took 2 bases from V and 1 from J; bases not matched to a gene: 5. CDR3 DNA: TGTGCCAGCAGTTACGCGGACAGGCGTTCCTACAATGAGCAGTTCTTC. Its translation is CASSYADRRSYNEQFF.

The chain uses TRBV19 and TRBJ1-2; a weak D match, TRBD1 (5 bases). Germline-derived CDR1 and CDR2 are LNHDA and SQIVND (reference sequence). The CDR3 covers 15 residues. The germline V and J ends were trimmed by 5 bases and 5 bases, with 18 bases remaining between them. DNA for the CDR3: TGTGCCAGTAGTTGGAATAATGCGGCAGGGTATGGCTACACCTTC. Protein: CASSWNNAAGYGYTF.

The CDR3 DNA reads TGTGCCAGCAGCCCCGAGACAGGGTGGTACAATGAGCAGTTCTTC. It yields the protein CASSPETGWYNEQFF. The chain is built from TRBV6-5 and TRBJ2-1; TRBD1 aligns across 7 bases. The CDR3 is 15 residues long. The junction had 9 bases not matched to a gene; V was cut back by 6 bases and J by 4 bases. Germline-derived CDR1 and CDR2 are MNHEY and SVGAGI.

The V and J genes are TRBV6-6 and TRBJ1-2; 9 bases are a match to TRBD1. The CDR3 sequence is 13 residues long. The J segment lost 6 bases and the V segment lost 7 bases, leaving 6 bases of the junction unmatched. Germline V gives CDR1 MNHNY, CDR2 SVGAGI (reference sequence). DNA of the CDR3: TGTGCCAGCAACGCGGGACAGGGAAATGGCTACACCTTC. Residues: CASNAGQGNGYTF.

This clone came up once. The chain recombines TRBV4-2 with TRBJ2-3, with TRBD1 matching 8 bases. CDR3 length equals 15 residues. Germline V gives CDR1 LGHNA, CDR2 YNFKEQ. Germline trimming cut 3 bases from V and 4 bases from J; bases unmatched to any gene: 6. CDR3 sequence (DNA): TGTGCCAGCAGCCAGGCGGGACAGGTCGCAGATACGCAGTATTTT. Translated, it gives CASSQAGQVADTQYF.

The V call is TRBV30, the J call TRBJ2-1; TRBD2 agrees at 8 bases. The V gene end was trimmed by 4 bases and the J gene end by 9 bases; junction bases not matched to a gene: 8. The CDR3 is 13 amino acids. CDR1 GTSNPN and CDR2 SVGIG come from the germline V gene (reference sequence). DNA for the CDR3: TGTGCCTGGATAGCGGGAATGGGGATTGAGCAGTTCTTC. Encoded protein: CAWIAGMGIEQFF.

The genes are TRBV7-9 and TRBJ2-7, with 11 bases aligning to TRBD1. The CDR3 totals 14 residues. The germline V gene has CDR1 SEHNR and CDR2 FQNEAQ (reference sequence). The trim removed 6 bases at V and 6 bases at J, leaving 7 bases unmatched. In DNA, the CDR3 is TGTGCCAGCAGTCCGGACAGGGGGCAGGTCGAGCAGTACTTC. Its translation: CASSPDRGQVEQYF.

J is TRBJ1-5 and V is TRBV28, with D perhaps matching TRBD1 (5 bases). CDR1 and CDR2 (germline): MDHEN, SYDVKM. The CDR3 extends over 15 amino acids. V was shortened by 6 bases and J by 2 bases, with 14 bases between the two germline ends. The DNA of the CDR3 is TGTGCCAGCAGGACCGGGACGGGGGGCAATCAGCCCCAGCATTTT. Translation gives CASRTGTGGNQPQHF. Full variable domain (remainder filled in from reference TRBV28 and TRBJ1-5): DVKVTQSSRYLVKRTGEKVFLECVQDMDHENMFWYRQDPGLGLRLIYFSYDVKMKEKGDIPEGYSVSREKKERFSLILESASTNQTSMYLCASRTGTGGNQPQHFGDGTRLSIL.

CDR3 coding DNA: TGTGCCGTTCAAACAGGGGGACAAGAGACCCAGTACTTC. Its translation: CAVQTGGQETQYF. The chain couples TRBV5-4 to TRBJ2-5; TRBD1 matches at 8 bases. The V segment lost 10 bases and the J segment 2 bases; nucleotides outside the gene matches: 7. The CDR3 sequence is 13 residues long. From germline, CDR1 is SGHNT and CDR2 YYREEE (reference sequence).

V usage is TRBV4-3 and J usage is TRBJ1-5; D is perhaps TRBD1 (5 bases). The CDR3 consists of 15 residues. In germline, CDR1 is LGHNA, CDR2 YSLEER. Trimming shortened V by 3 bases and J by 3 bases, and 12 bases separated the two germline ends. CDR3 bases: TGCGCCAGCAGCCAGACCCGGGACTTCAATCAGCCCCAGCATTTT. Amino acids: CASSQTRDFNQPQHF.

The chain employs TRBV19 and TRBJ1-1; 7 nucleotides line up with TRBD1. Trimming at V came to 3 bases and at J to 6 bases, leaving 4 bases not matched to a gene. The CDR3 has 13 residues. CDR1 is LNHDA, CDR2 SQIVND, per germline (reference sequence). In DNA form, the CDR3 reads TGTGCCAGTAGTATTCGACAGGGTGCTGAAGCTTTCTTT. Residues: CASSIRQGAEAFF.

The chain employs TRBV4-1 and TRBJ2-1; 8 bases agree with TRBD2. The CDR3 has 15 residues. With 8 bases clipped from V and 10 bases from J, the junction kept 16 bases outside the gene matches. Looked up from germline, CDR1 is MGHRA and CDR2 is YSYEKL. The CDR3 nucleotides are TGCGCCAGCGGGCAGACAGTTTCTCCGGGGGGGGAGCAGTTCTTC. Its protein is CASGQTVSPGGEQFF.

The chain recombines TRBV9 with TRBJ2-2; 13 positions match TRBD2. CDR1 SGDLS and CDR2 YYNGEE come from the germline V gene. The ends lost 6 bases at V and 6 bases at J; junction bases unmatched: 5. The CDR3 runs to 15 residues. The CDR3 DNA sequence: TGTGCCAGCACACTAGCGGGAGGGCCGGCCGGGGAGCTGTTTTTT. Its protein product is CASTLAGGPAGELFF.

The CDR3 DNA reads as TGTGCCAGCAATCCCCGGGGGGTCAATCAGCCCCAGCATTTT. Residues: CASNPRGVNQPQHF. The V and J genes are TRBV28 and TRBJ1-5; a weak D match, TRBD1 (5 bases). The germline gives CDR1 MDHEN, CDR2 SYDVKM. V was clipped by 7 bases and J by 3 bases, with 13 bases between them. This CDR3 spans 14 amino acids.

V is TRBV6-1 and J is TRBJ2-5, with 10 nucleotides matching TRBD2. In germline, CDR1 is MNHNS, CDR2 SASEGT. Trimming cost V 1 base and J 6 bases; bases outside gene matches: 5. The CDR3 is made up of 15 amino acids. The CDR3 loop reads CASSEGPSGSQTQYF. In DNA form, the CDR3 reads TGTGCCAGCAGTGAAGGCCCTAGCGGGAGTCAGACCCAGTACTTC.

The chain combines TRBV7-9 with TRBJ2-2; a weak D match, TRBD2 (6 bases). This CDR3 spans 14 amino acids. Trimming shortened V by 4 bases and J by 4 bases, and 10 bases separated the two germline ends. Germline V gene lookup returns CDR1 SEHNR and CDR2 FQNEAQ (reference sequence). DNA for the CDR3: TGTGCCAGCAGCTACCTGGGGGGCACCGGGGAGCTGTTTTTT. It translates to CASSYLGGTGELFF.

V and J are TRBV7-2 and TRBJ2-1, with 8 positions matching TRBD2. Unmatched junction bases numbered 7, after V lost 5 bases and J lost 4 bases. CDR3 length: 15 amino acids. Germline V CDR1 and CDR2: SGHTA, FQGNSA. The DNA for the CDR3 is TGTGCCAGCAGCGGATGGACTAGCAGTTACAATGAGCAGTTCTTC. Amino acid sequence: CASSGWTSSYNEQFF.